The 27 T cell receptor beta chains in this list originate from one sample, sequenced in a study of blood T cell repertoires in COVID-19. Libraries were prepared by immunoSEQ multiplex PCR; TCRdb keeps only in-frame clonotypes and omits some of them. The top ten hold around 14% of the sample, which has over 60,000 clones, 86% seen once. Sequencing was done on a sample of peripheral blood. These receptors came from a woman aged 55 to 70 with acute or convalescent COVID-19.

This chain links TRBV6-1 with TRBJ2-2, with D possibly matching TRBD2 (5 bases). The CDR3 has 13 amino acids. Germline CDR1 is MNHNS and CDR2 is SASEGT. Between the trimmed V and J ends, which lost 1 base and 6 bases, there was a span of 6 bases. CDR3: CASSEVGAGELFF. DNA for the CDR3: TGTGCCAGCAGTGAAGTCGGGGCCGGGGAGCTGTTTTTT.

V is TRBV19 and J is TRBJ2-3; 7 nucleotides line up with TRBD2. From germline, CDR1 is LNHDA and CDR2 SQIVND (reference sequence). The trim removed 10 bases at V and 0 bases at J, leaving 4 bases unmatched. The CDR3 has 13 amino acids. CDR3 loop: CATAGESTDTQYF. CDR3 in DNA: TGTGCCACGGCGGGGGAGAGCACAGATACGCAGTATTTT.

This chain joins TRBV7-9 and TRBJ2-5; D is perhaps TRBD2 (6 bases). V shed 0 bases and J shed 4 bases, with 9 bases lying between them. The CDR3 has 14 residues. Germline lookup yields CDR1 SEHNR and CDR2 FQNEAQ (reference sequence). This chain's CDR3 is CASSLAGGGETQYF. DNA for the CDR3: TGTGCCAGCAGCTTAGCGGGGGGTGGAGAGACCCAGTACTTC.

This clone appeared a single time. V usage is TRBV2 and J usage is TRBJ1-1; D possibly corresponds to TRBD1 (6 bases). Germline V gene data show CDR1 as SNHLY and CDR2 as FYNNEI. The V end lost 8 bases, the J end lost 1 base, and 14 bases lay between the germline ends. The CDR3 is 14 amino acids. CDR3 sequence: CASHGRGWNTEAFF. The CDR3 nucleotides read TGTGCCAGCCATGGCAGGGGATGGAACACTGAAGCTTTCTTT.

V usage is TRBV9 and J usage is TRBJ2-2, with 7 bases aligning to TRBD1. Trimming cost V 4 bases and J 4 bases; bases outside gene matches: 7. The CDR3 length is 15 residues. Germline V gives CDR1 SGDLS, CDR2 YYNGEE. CDR3 nucleotide sequence: TGTGCCAGCAGCCGCGAGTACAGGGGCACCGGGGAGCTGTTTTTT. It yields the protein CASSREYRGTGELFF. The entire variable domain, with the rest obtained from reference TRBV9 and TRBJ2-2, is as follows: DSGVTQTPKHLITATGQRVTLRCSPRSGDLSVYWYQQSLDQGLQFLIQYYNGEERAKGNILERFSAQQFPDLHSELNLSSLELGDSALYFCASSREYRGTGELFFGEGSRLTVL.

This rearrangement joins TRBV27 to TRBJ1-5; tentative D call: TRBD1 (5 bases). This CDR3 is 14 amino acids long. The germline V gene encodes CDR1 MNHEY and CDR2 SMNVEV (reference sequence). The V gene lost 2 bases and the J gene lost 4 bases, with 9 bases spanning the gap. The CDR3 spells CASSLRQGNQPQHF. CDR3 bases: TGTGCCAGCAGTTTAAGGCAGGGTAATCAGCCCCAGCATTTT.

Only one count was recorded for this clone. J is TRBJ1-1 and V is TRBV21-1; the table assigns TRBD1, which was not confirmed against the DNA. TRBV21-1 is a documented pseudogene. The CDR3 is made up of 15 amino acids. The CDR3 DNA reads as TGTGCCAGCAGCCACCACAGGGGGCGATGGGCTGAAGCTTTCTTT. It yields the protein CASSHHRGRWAEAFF.

The chain is built from TRBV7-9 and TRBJ2-1; D might be TRBD2 (6 bases). CDR1 and CDR2 from the germline V gene are SEHNR and FQNEAQ (reference sequence). Trimming took off 6 bases at V and 7 bases at J, with 10 bases between the two ends. CDR3 length: 12 amino acids. The CDR3 DNA follows: TGTGCCAGCAGGGGGGGAAAGAATGAGCAGTTCTTC. Protein product: CASRGGKNEQFF.

The chain has TRBV4-1 and TRBJ1-1; tentative D call: TRBD1 (5 bases). Looked up from germline, CDR1 is MGHRA and CDR2 is YSYEKL. CDR3 length: 11 residues. V gave up 0 bases and J gave up 11 bases, with 7 bases separating them. This CDR3 is CASSQDRGAFF. The DNA for the CDR3 is TGCGCCAGCAGCCAAGATCGGGGGGCTTTCTTT.

This clone was seen only once. The chain's CDR3 is CASSLGRLNTGELFF. Here the CDR3 DNA reads TGCGCCAGCAGCTTGGGCCGACTCAACACCGGGGAGCTGTTTTTT. This chain uses TRBV5-1 with TRBJ2-2; no definite D call. The germline gives CDR1 SGHRS, CDR2 YFSETQ. This CDR3 comprises 15 residues. Between the trimmed V and J ends, which lost 0 bases and 2 bases, there was a span of 8 bases. Full variable domain (outside the CDR3, taken from reference TRBV5-1 and TRBJ2-2): KAGVTQTPRYLIKTRGQQVTLSCSPISGHRSVSWYQQTPGQGLQFLFEYFSETQRNKGNFPGRFSGRQFSNSRSEMNVSTLELGDSALYLCASSLGRLNTGELFFGEGSRLTVL.

The gene calls are TRBV3-1 (or the pseudogene TRBV3-2) and TRBJ2-2; 9 bases are a match to TRBD2. Losses at the gene ends were 5 bases for V and 7 bases for J; bases not matched to a gene: 11. The CDR3 consists of 16 residues. Germline V gene lookup returns CDR1 LGHDT and CDR2 YNNKEL (reference sequence). CDR3 amino acids: CASSTSGGHSIGELFF. CDR3 in DNA: TGTGCCAGCAGCACCAGCGGGGGGCACTCAATCGGGGAGCTGTTTTTT.

CDR3 amino acids: CASSDRGLSGNTIYF. The CDR3 DNA follows: TGTGCCAGCAGCGACAGGGGTCTCTCTGGAAACACCATATATTTT. This chain joins TRBV7-9 and TRBJ1-3; 8 bases map to TRBD1. V was pared by 5 bases and J by 0 bases, with 3 bases of the junction left unmatched. This CDR3 has 15 amino acids. Germline V lookup: CDR1 SEHNR, CDR2 FQNEAQ (reference sequence).

The chain recombines TRBV6-5 with TRBJ1-2; 7 positions agree with TRBD1. CDR1 MNHEY and CDR2 SVGAGI come from the germline V gene. CDR3 length equals 14 residues. The V gene end was trimmed by 8 bases and the J gene end by 3 bases; junction bases not matched to a gene: 9. CDR3 DNA sequence: TGTGCCAGCTCCCCAGGGACAGCTTACTATGGCTACACCTTC. This encodes CASSPGTAYYGYTF.

This sequence joins TRBV11-3 and TRBJ2-2, with 7 bases aligning to TRBD1. The CDR3 is 15 residues long. From germline, CDR1 is SGHNT and CDR2 YENEEA. J was trimmed by 5 bases and V by 1 base; bases with no gene match: 4. This CDR3 reads CASSLGGQRTGELFF. The CDR3 DNA reads TGTGCCAGCAGCTTAGGGGGACAGCGGACCGGGGAGCTGTTTTTT.

This rearrangement joins TRBV6-5 to TRBJ2-3, with TRBD2 matching over 10 bases. The CDR3 has 16 residues. V lost 0 bases, J lost 5 bases, and 5 bases stayed unmatched. CDR1 MNHEY and CDR2 SVGAGI come from the germline V gene. The CDR3 region has the DNA TGTGCCAGCAGTTACTCTAGCGGGGGGCCTATAGATACGCAGTATTTT. It codes for CASSYSSGGPIDTQYF.

The V call is TRBV6-4, the J call TRBJ1-1; possibly TRBD1 for D (5 bases). Germline V gives CDR1 MRHNA, CDR2 SNTAGT. This CDR3 region has 14 residues. Trimming took 4 bases from V and 7 from J, leaving 16 bases between them. The CDR3 sequence: CASSAGHGRGEAFF. CDR3 nucleotide sequence: TGTGCCAGCAGTGCTGGCCATGGAAGGGGTGAAGCTTTCTTT.

V gene TRBV7-2 combines with J gene TRBJ2-1; 8 bases are shared with TRBD1. V trimming: 5 bases; J trimming: 10 bases; junction bases outside the gene matches: 10. In germline, CDR1 is SGHTA, CDR2 FQGNSA. The CDR3 spans 14 residues. The CDR3 is CASSLTPGGIEQFF. The CDR3, as DNA: TGTGCCAGCAGCCTGACGCCAGGGGGCATCGAGCAGTTCTTC. Filled out from reference TRBV7-2 and TRBJ2-1, the complete variable domain reads GAGVSQSPSNKVTEKGKDVELRCDPISGHTALYWYRQSLGQGLEFLIYFQGNSAPDKSGLPSDRFSAERTGGSVSTLTIQRTQQEDSAVYLCASSLTPGGIEQFFGPGTRLTVL.

The chain carries TRBV7-9 and TRBJ1-2; tentatively, D is TRBD1 (5 bases). Germline V gives CDR1 SEHNR, CDR2 FQNEAQ (reference sequence). The CDR3 sequence is 16 residues long. With 1 base removed from V and 5 bases from J, the gap between germline ends came to 17 bases. The CDR3 loop reads CASSLEVWGPKYGYTF. CDR3 nucleotides: TGTGCCAGCAGCTTAGAGGTATGGGGCCCGAAATATGGCTACACCTTC. The whole variable domain, remainder taken from reference TRBV7-9 and TRBJ1-2, is DTGVSQNPRHKITKRGQNVTFRCDPISEHNRLYWYRQTLGQGPEFLTYFQNEAQLEKSRLLSDRFSAERPKGSFSTLEIQRTEQGDSAMYLCASSLEVWGPKYGYTFGSGTRLTVV.

The rearrangement uses TRBV2 and TRBJ2-7; possibly TRBD1 for D (6 bases). In germline, CDR1 is SNHLY, CDR2 FYNNEI. The CDR3 runs 14 residues. The V and J ends lost 6 bases and 0 bases respectively, with 12 bases between them. The CDR3 spells CASRETGSSYEQYF. The CDR3 DNA follows: TGTGCCAGCAGGGAGACAGGAAGCTCCTACGAGCAGTACTTC.

DNA for the CDR3: TGTGCCCGACGGGGAGGAACTAATGAAAAACTGTTTTTT. Translated: CARRGGTNEKLFF. The V gene is TRBV30, the J gene TRBJ1-4, with D unresolved. Trimming cost V 8 bases and J 1 base, with 11 bases left between them. The CDR3 is 13 residues long. In germline, CDR1 is GTSNPN, CDR2 SVGIG (reference sequence).

The genes are TRBV19 and TRBJ2-6; 9 bases are shared with TRBD1. The CDR3 loop spans 18 amino acids. Germline trimming cut 4 bases from V and 2 bases from J; bases unmatched to any gene: 9. The germline V gene has CDR1 LNHDA and CDR2 SQIVND (reference sequence). The CDR3 bases are TGTGCCAGTAGTAGCCACCAGACAGGGGGTACTGGGGCCAACGTCCTGACTTTC. Its protein product is CASSSHQTGGTGANVLTF.

This chain uses TRBV3-1 (or the pseudogene TRBV3-2) with TRBJ2-3, with 8 nucleotides matching TRBD2. Germline CDR1 is LGHDT and CDR2 is YNNKEL (reference sequence). Trimming at V came to 0 bases and at J to 1 base, leaving 12 bases not matched to a gene. The CDR3 covers 19 residues. The CDR3 is CASSQDLNRRGVRTDTQYF. The CDR3 bases are TGTGCCAGCAGCCAAGATCTTAATCGGCGGGGGGTCCGCACAGATACGCAGTATTTT.

The genes are TRBV2 and TRBJ2-2; possible D gene TRBD2, 5 bases. This CDR3 region has 13 residues. Germline CDR1 SNHLY, CDR2 FYNNEI. Trimming stripped 7 bases from V and 3 bases from J, with 9 bases between. CDR3 in DNA: TGTGCCAGCAATCCCGGGGACACCGGGGAGCTGTTTTTT. It encodes CASNPGDTGELFF.

The chain has TRBV18 and TRBJ2-6; D unresolved. Germline CDR1 and CDR2: KGHSH and LQKENI. This CDR3 comprises 14 residues. V gave up 3 bases and J gave up 0 bases, with 3 bases separating them. CDR3 region: CASSPSSGANVLTF. The CDR3, as DNA: TGTGCCAGCTCACCCAGCTCTGGGGCCAACGTCCTGACTTTC.

The chain couples TRBV5-1 to TRBJ2-7; 9 nucleotides line up with TRBD2. Germline V CDR1 and CDR2: SGHRS, YFSETQ. After removal of 1 base from V and 5 bases from J, the junction contained 7 bases not matched to a gene. This CDR3 is 15 amino acids long. The CDR3 is CASSLSSGVVDEQYF. CDR3 bases: TGCGCCAGCAGCTTGTCTAGCGGGGTCGTCGACGAGCAGTACTTC.

The gene calls are TRBV6-4 and TRBJ2-2, with D unclear. The CDR3 extends over 13 amino acids. In germline, CDR1 is MRHNA, CDR2 SNTAGT. With 5 bases removed from V and 4 bases from J, the gap between germline ends came to 8 bases. In DNA, the CDR3 is TGTGCCAGCAGTCCATCACTCACCGGGGAGCTGTTTTTT. It yields the protein CASSPSLTGELFF.

This clone has a handful of counts. The rearrangement links TRBV7-9 to TRBJ1-1; 8 nucleotides align to TRBD1. The germline CDR1 and CDR2 sequences are SEHNR and FQNEAQ (reference sequence). This CDR3 is built from 17 residues. With V trimmed by 7 bases and J by 0 bases, 13 bases remained unmatched. This CDR3 reads CASTPFGQGNLNTEAFF. CDR3 nucleotide sequence: TGTGCCAGCACCCCATTCGGACAGGGTAACTTGAACACTGAAGCTTTCTTT.